This TCR beta chain is drawn from a study of blood T cell repertoires in COVID-19. Using immunoSEQ multiplex PCR, the repertoire was profiled, and TCRdb retains in-frame clones only, with some absent. The repertoire has over 300,000 clones, around 91% of them found once; the top ten carry approximately 7%. CDR1 is SGHAT and CDR2 is FQNNGV in the germline V gene. The CDR3 consists of 15 residues. The V and J ends lost 3 bases and 2 bases respectively, with 11 bases between them. J is TRBJ1-5 and V is TRBV11-2; D gene ambiguous. The receptor was isolated from a young man with active or convalescent COVID-19. Material for sequencing was peripheral blood. The CDR3 DNA is TGTGCCAGCAGCTTTGGTTCGAGGGGCAATCAGCCCCAGCATTTT. Translation gives CASSFGSRGNQPQHF.